This passage covers 24 T cell receptor beta chains from one sample sequenced in a study of breast tumors, draining lymph nodes, adjacent tissues. In TCRdb, the multiplex PCR reads were re-called with MiXCR into one record per CDR3 protein. The sample has over 200,000 distinct CDR3 sequences, approximately 31% seen once; the top ten hold around 1.4%. Breast cancer patients provided tissue from their axillary draining lymph nodes. The specimen sequenced was axillary lymph node tissue. The receptor set was obtained from a female donor with breast cancer. Some clones in this sample may be carry-over from other donors' samples.

The sample holds many counts of this clonotype. The V and J genes are TRBV20-1 and TRBJ1-5; D remains ambiguous. Per the germline V gene, CDR1 is DFQATT and CDR2 is SNEGSKA (reference sequence). V lost 0 bases, J lost 1 base, and 16 bases lay in between. CDR3 size: 17 residues. Here the CDR3 DNA reads TGCAGTGCTAGAGATCATGGGCGTTTTGGGAGCAATCAGCCCCAGCATTTT. This gives the protein CSARDHGRFGSNQPQHF.

The chain recombines TRBV29-1 with TRBJ2-3; 9 nucleotides match TRBD2. The CDR3 extends over 14 amino acids. CDR1 SQVTM and CDR2 ANQGSEA come from the germline V gene. V dropped 3 bases and J dropped 9; count of bases not matched to a gene: 10. The CDR3 DNA follows: TGCAGCGTTGATACGCGGGAGGGGTTAGGCACGCAGTATTTT. Protein: CSVDTREGLGTQYF.

The chain uses TRBV15 and TRBJ1-6; D not resolved. Between the trimmed V and J ends, which lost 2 bases and 10 bases, there was a span of 9 bases. Germline V gives CDR1 LNHNV, CDR2 YYDKDF (reference sequence). This CDR3 is 13 amino acids long. CDR3 coding DNA: TGTGCCACCAGCAGACAGAGAGACTCACCCCTCCACTTT. This translates into CATSRQRDSPLHF.

Remarks on this clonotype: The junction and the germline gene differ at one end; a read error may be behind it. This chain uses TRBV29-1 with TRBJ2-7; D is possibly TRBD2 (6 bases). CDR1 SQVTM and CDR2 ANQGSEA come from the germline V gene. CDR3 length equals 13 residues. The chain's CDR3 is CSVPGRNSYEQHF. The DNA for the CDR3 is TGTAGCGTACCAGGGAGGAATTCCTACGAGCAGCACTTC.

This clonotype was observed many times. The genes are TRBV5-1 and TRBJ2-7; D perhaps matches TRBD1 (5 bases). Trimming took 3 bases from V and 3 from J, leaving 19 bases between them. CDR1 and CDR2 (germline): SGHRS, YFSETQ. The CDR3 consists of 16 residues. CDR3 in amino acids: CASSYGAVVGNYEQYF. CDR3 nucleotide sequence: TGCGCCAGCAGCTATGGGGCGGTGGTGGGCAACTACGAGCAGTACTTC. Using reference TRBV5-1 and TRBJ2-7 for the parts outside the CDR3, the full variable domain is KAGVTQTPRYLIKTRGQQVTLSCSPISGHRSVSWYQQTPGQGLQFLFEYFSETQRNKGNFPGRFSGRQFSNSRSEMNVSTLELGDSALYLCASSYGAVVGNYEQYFGPGTRLTVT.

Points on this clonotype: A read error is possible here, since a much larger clone lies one base away. Here the CDR3 omits its conserved ending phenylalanine or tryptophan, so a read error is the likely source. V gene TRBV9 combines with J gene TRBJ2-7; 10 bases fit TRBD2. Germline V gives CDR1 SGDLS, CDR2 YYNGEE. Trimming at V came to 5 bases and at J to 3 bases, leaving 2 bases not matched to a gene. This CDR3 has 13 amino acids. DNA of the CDR3: TGTGCCAGCAGGCTAGCGGGAGTCTACGAGCAGTACTCC. It codes for CASRLAGVYEQYS.

Comments on this clonotype: Since a much larger clone is just one base distant, this may be a read error. The V gene is TRBV7-9, the J gene TRBJ2-1, with 9 bases aligning to TRBD1. The germline gives CDR1 SEHNR, CDR2 FQNEAQ (reference sequence). After removal of 11 bases from V and 6 bases from J, the junction contained 5 bases not matched to a gene. The CDR3 covers 12 residues. This chain's CDR3 is CASPTGGNEQFF. For the CDR3, the DNA is TGTGCCTCGCCGACAGGGGGCAATGAGCAGTTCTTC.

This clonotype was seen a few times. The chain links TRBV28 to TRBJ2-1; tentative D call: TRBD1 (5 bases). Per the germline V gene, CDR1 is MDHEN and CDR2 is SYDVKM. This CDR3 is 13 amino acids long. The V end was cut by 2 bases, the J end by 4 bases, with 6 bases between. The CDR3 DNA is TGTGCCAGCAGTTTACCAGGGTACAATGAGCAGTTCTTC. Translated, it gives CASSLPGYNEQFF.

This clonotype has a single count. The chain joins TRBV6-5 to TRBJ1-4, with D possibly matching TRBD1 (5 bases). Trimming cost V 4 bases and J 5 bases, with 11 bases left between them. This CDR3 comprises 14 residues. The germline V gene encodes CDR1 MNHEY and CDR2 SVGAGI. CDR3 residues: CASSSGTENEKLFF. The CDR3 DNA reads TGTGCCAGCAGTTCCGGGACGGAGAATGAAAAACTGTTTTTT.

The chain combines TRBV10-1 with TRBJ2-3; TRBD1 matches at 7 bases. CDR1 WNHNN and CDR2 SYGVQD come from the germline V gene (reference sequence). J lost 2 bases, V lost 7 bases, and 6 bases had no gene match. This CDR3 spans 14 amino acids. The CDR3, as DNA: TGCGCCAGCACTCGGACAGGATTCACAGATACGCAGTATTTT. It codes for CASTRTGFTDTQYF.

Regarding this clonotype: Mismatch with germline at one junction end may stem from a read error. V is TRBV10-2 and J is TRBJ1-5; 7 bases match TRBD1. The CDR3 covers 17 residues. CDR1 and CDR2 (germline): WSHSY, SAAADI. CDR3 nucleotide sequence: TGCGCCAGCAGTGAGTCGACGAGGGGGCCCTACAATGAGCCCCAGCATTTT. Its protein product is CASSESTRGPYNEPQHF.

This clonotype was seen ten or more times. The chain joins TRBV20-1 to TRBJ2-1; 11 positions agree with TRBD2. After removal of 8 bases from V and 5 bases from J, the junction contained 17 bases not matched to a gene. The V gene's germline CDR1 is DFQATT and CDR2 SNEGSKA (reference sequence). CDR3 length: 17 residues. The CDR3 bases are TGCAGTTTCCCCGAGGTTAGCGGGAGGGTAAGGGACAATGAGCAGTTCTTC. Amino acids: CSFPEVSGRVRDNEQFF.

J is TRBJ1-4 and V is TRBV2; no clear D gene. The V gene's germline CDR1 is SNHLY and CDR2 FYNNEI. V was shortened by 5 bases and J by 3 bases, with 10 bases between the two germline ends. The CDR3 loop spans 14 amino acids. CDR3 bases: TGTGCCAGCAGTAGGGTGGCCGCTAATGAAAAACTGTTTTTT. The encoded protein is CASSRVAANEKLFF.

This clonotype was counted at least ten times. The chain employs TRBV28 and TRBJ1-6; TRBD1 matches at 7 bases. There are 16 residues in the CDR3. The V gene's germline CDR1 is MDHEN and CDR2 SYDVKM. Germline trimming cut 6 bases from V and 4 bases from J; bases unmatched to any gene: 9. The CDR3: CASSLRDRPYNSPLHF. As DNA, the CDR3 is TGTGCCAGCAGCCTACGGGACAGACCGTATAATTCACCCCTCCACTTT.

The chain links TRBV5-1 to TRBJ1-2; perhaps TRBD1 as D (5 bases). CDR1 SGHRS and CDR2 YFSETQ come from the germline V gene. Trimming stripped 0 bases from V and 0 bases from J, with 9 bases between. CDR3 size: 15 residues. The CDR3 nucleotides read TGCGCCAGCAGCTTGGCCGGGGGAGCTAACTATGGCTACACCTTC. Translating it yields CASSLAGGANYGYTF.

As for this clonotype: One junction end does not reproduce the germline sequence, and a read error may be involved. The chain has TRBV2 and TRBJ1-5; D might be TRBD1 (6 bases). CDR3 size: 13 residues. CDR1 and CDR2 from the germline V gene are SNHLY and FYNNEI. The CDR3 sequence is CAGSEGGVQPQHF. CDR3 nucleotides: TGTGCCGGCAGTGAAGGGGGTGTTCAGCCCCAGCATTTT.

Worth noting for this clonotype: This could be a read error, since a much larger clone is one nucleotide away. The V and J genes are TRBV4-2 and TRBJ2-7; D is possibly TRBD1 or TRBD2 (5 bases each). This CDR3 region has 13 residues. CDR1 and CDR2 (germline): LGHNA, YNFKEQ. V was pared by 5 bases and J by 1 base, with 9 bases between. As DNA, the CDR3 is TGTGCCAGCAGCGGGGGTAGATCCTACGAGCAGTACTTC. This encodes CASSGGRSYEQYF.

Many counts were recorded for this clonotype. The chain joins TRBV7-2 to TRBJ2-5; no clear D gene. This CDR3 has 13 amino acids. Germline values: CDR1 SGHTA, CDR2 FQGNSA. Trimming cost V 2 bases and J 4 bases, with 8 bases left between them. Here the CDR3 DNA reads TGTGCCAGCAGCTTACTCCGAGGAGAGACCCAGTACTTC. Residues: CASSLLRGETQYF.

This clonotype was detected ten times or more. The chain links TRBV5-1 to TRBJ2-1, with 9 bases matching TRBD1. CDR1 is SGHRS and CDR2 is YFSETQ in the germline V gene. Germline trimming cut 4 bases from V and 2 bases from J; bases unmatched to any gene: 4. The CDR3 spans 15 residues. CDR3 DNA: TGCGCCAGCAGCAAACAGGGGGCGGCCTACAATGAGCAGTTCTTC. Translation: CASSKQGAAYNEQFF.

This clonotype was seen at least ten times. This may come from a read error, since a much larger clone is one base off. The conserved phenylalanine or tryptophan normally closing the CDR3 is absent here, so this likely arose from a read error. The rearrangement joins TRBV20-1 to TRBJ2-5; D unclear. Looked up from germline, CDR1 is DFQATT and CDR2 is SNEGSKA (reference sequence). The CDR3 extends over 10 amino acids. Trimming took off 6 bases at V and 2 bases at J, with 4 bases between the two ends. The CDR3 region is CSAQQETQYS. CDR3 DNA: TGCAGTGCGCAGCAAGAGACCCAGTACTCC.

Notes on this clonotype: The junction does not match germline at one end; this may be a read error. V usage is TRBV20-1 and J usage is TRBJ1-2, with a possible D match to TRBD1 (6 bases). Germline-derived CDR1 and CDR2 are DFQATT and SNEGSKA (reference sequence). The CDR3 totals 13 residues. CDR3 nucleotides: TGCAGTGCTAGAGATCTACAGGGCTATGCCTACACCTTC. It yields the protein CSARDLQGYAYTF.

This clonotype has only a few counts. This rearrangement joins TRBV27 to TRBJ2-3; TRBD1 matches at 10 bases. J was trimmed by 6 bases and V by 7 bases; bases with no gene match: 10. The germline V gene encodes CDR1 MNHEY and CDR2 SMNVEV (reference sequence). This CDR3 contains 15 residues. The CDR3 loop is CASMGTGTGEDTQYF. In nucleotides, the CDR3 is TGTGCCAGCATGGGGACCGGGACAGGGGAGGATACGCAGTATTTT.

This clonotype was seen at least ten times. The rearrangement joins TRBV5-1 to TRBJ2-1, with D maybe TRBD2 (7 bases). The CDR3 is 16 amino acids. The germline V gene encodes CDR1 SGHRS and CDR2 YFSETQ. With 1 base removed from V and 0 bases from J, the gap between germline ends came to 11 bases. CDR3 nucleotides: TGCGCCAGCAGCTTGAGGGGGAGGGACTCCTACAATGAGCAGTTCTTC. It specifies CASSLRGRDSYNEQFF.

This clonotype has a count of ten or more. The chain couples TRBV11-2 to TRBJ2-3, with unresolved D. CDR1 and CDR2 from the germline V gene are SGHAT and FQNNGV. The length of the CDR3 is 16 residues. V was shortened by 0 bases and J by 4 bases, with 14 bases between the two germline ends. The CDR3 bases are TGTGCCAGCAGCTTAGATTCTGGGGTGGGCTCAGATACGCAGTATTTT. Its protein is CASSLDSGVGSDTQYF.